The subject of this entry is one TCR beta chain. Its antigen target is currently unknown. Per-base quality was not reported, and no clone a single base away is much larger than it. Whole blood was collected in K2EDTA tubes by collaborating institutions according to the institutions' own protocols. For TCRbeta analysis, collaborators shipped samples in one of three forms: frozen whole blood, isolated PBMCs, or DNA extracted from either of those sample types. The sample originates from a study of blood T cell repertoires in COVID-19 (dated by TCRdb to about 2020). A note on the overall study: Samples covering the acute and convalescent phases of COVID-19 were provided by collaborators in the United States, Italy and Spain. The prospective study material was composed of cDNA or gDNA derived from T cells, B-cell-depleted T cells, or PBMCs. Nearly every sample came with metadata listing a de-identified subject ID, COVID-19 status, age in years and sex. Where available, HLA class I and class II types were obtained from metadata supplied by the sample provider rather than from assay-based typing. A freely available public database, intended as a resource for researchers studying the immune response to SARS-CoV-2, is where the repertoires were released. The samples were drawn from the first 160 participants of the ongoing ImmuneRACE study and from more than 1,000 subjects provided by 6 global collaborators. The dataset comprised deeply sampled blood TCRbeta repertoires from subjects exposed to, actively infected with, or recovered from COVID-19.

CDR1 SGHKS and CDR2 YYEKEE were looked up in the germline V gene (reference sequence). V is clipped by 4 bases and J by 5 bases, and the sequence between their germline boundaries is 21 bases long. The CDR3 goes from the cysteine to the phenylalanine over 16 residues. Here the CDR3 DNA is all that survives: 48 bases in frame from base 1. Paper-wide results and their limitations: The amount of clinical and demographic metadata varied by source and participant and was provided uncurated.

TCRbeta CDR3 regions were amplified from genomic DNA by means of the immunoSEQ Assay, a bias-controlled multiplex PCR. Turning to the authors' computational methods: Nucleated cell counts per sample were estimated from amplification of reference gene primers within the assay. Sequence reads were collapsed and filtered to measure the absolute abundance of every unique TCRbeta CDR3 rearrangement. For each sample, productive Simpson clonality was calculated as the square root of Simpson's diversity index across productive rearrangements. The immuneACCESS repertoire file appears here via TCRdb, limited to in-frame rearrangements. These files lack a portion of the clones; in checked studies, under half of the deficit traces to unresolved V genes, and the cause of the others is not known. From that table come the V and J calls and clone size; the DNA was used to work out D and trimming. Here the sample has over 75,000 clones; 75% to 90% occur a single time. Approximately 5.5% of the sample comes from the top ten.

The TCR sequence derives from a woman older than 75 with active COVID-19. Input material: peripheral blood. Recombination linked TRBV5-5 to TRBJ2-5; the D gene is perhaps TRBD1, from 6 matching bases. The bases read TGTGCCAGCAGCCTAACCCCCAGGGGCGCGGCGGAGACCCAGTACTTC. Its protein product is CASSLTPRGAAETQYF.